The next 15 T cell receptor beta chains were all read from a single sample in a study of early T cells in non-severe SARS-CoV-2 infection (dated by TCRdb to the early 2020s). Libraries came from 5' RACE. The listed sequencing device is NextSeq 500. TCRdb reprocessing: public reads trimmed at Q25 with fastp, clones called with MiXCR, in-frame beta chains kept. CDR3 protein duplicates are merged, each entry listing the most common genes and DNA. The sample table contains 70,000 to 90,000 distinct CDR3 sequences; only one count was recorded for about 16% of them. Around 5.1% of the sample goes to the ten largest clones. Sequencing used whole blood. These receptors all stem from an adult who was a healthcare worker with PCR-confirmed SARS-CoV-2 infection or an uninfected control (not recorded which).

This clonotype was counted between two and nine times. The V gene is TRBV2, the J gene TRBJ1-6; D gene unclear. V gave up 7 bases and J gave up 4 bases, with 2 bases separating them. Looked up from germline, CDR1 is SNHLY and CDR2 is FYNNEI. There are 11 residues in the CDR3. CDR3 sequence reads: CASTYNSPLHF. Here the CDR3 DNA reads TGTGCCAGCACTTATAATTCACCCCTCCACTTT.

The V gene is TRBV20-1, the J gene TRBJ2-7, with TRBD2 as a possible D gene (5 bases). The germline CDR1 and CDR2 sequences are DFQATT and SNEGSKA (reference sequence). V was shortened by 2 bases and J by 3 bases, with 11 bases between the two germline ends. CDR3 length: 13 residues. The CDR3, as DNA: TGCAGTGCTAGAACCCCTGACTACTACGAGCAGTACTTC. It specifies CSARTPDYYEQYF.

The chain is built from TRBV7-9 and TRBJ1-1; no clear D. The CDR3 runs 14 residues. The germline CDR1 and CDR2 sequences are SEHNR and FQNEAQ (reference sequence). Trimming removed 6 bases at V and 3 bases at J, with 14 bases between. The CDR3, as DNA: TGTGCCAGCAGTCCGGTGGCCAGGTACACTGAAGCTTTCTTT. Amino acids: CASSPVARYTEAFF.

The V call is TRBV24-1, the J call TRBJ1-5; 11 positions agree with TRBD1. V lost 7 bases, J lost 7 bases, and 2 bases stayed unmatched. The V gene's germline CDR1 is KGHDR and CDR2 SFDVKD. This CDR3 comprises 13 residues. CDR3 protein: CATSGTGGQPQHF. In DNA, the CDR3 is TGTGCCACCAGCGGGACAGGGGGGCAGCCCCAGCATTTT.

There are a few counts of this clonotype. V usage is TRBV6-2 or TRBV6-3 and J usage is TRBJ2-7; D unclear. The V gene lost 8 bases and the J gene lost 3 bases, with 8 bases spanning the gap. The germline V gene encodes CDR1 MNHEY and CDR2 SVGEGT. The CDR3 spans 11 residues. CDR3 residues: CASHSLYEQYF. The CDR3 region has the DNA TGTGCCAGCCACTCTCTCTACGAGCAGTACTTC.

Only a few counts were recorded for this clonotype. The gene calls are TRBV6-6 and TRBJ1-2; D call uncertain. This CDR3 spans 15 amino acids. The V gene's germline CDR1 is MNHNY and CDR2 SVGAGI (reference sequence). Trimming pared 0 bases from V and 2 bases from J, leaving 10 bases between. DNA of the CDR3: TGTGCCAGCAGTTACTCGATAGAAGGAAACTATGGCTACACCTTC. Residues: CASSYSIEGNYGYTF.

The chain joins TRBV10-3 to TRBJ2-1; 9 bases map to TRBD2. The trim removed 2 bases at V and 2 bases at J, leaving 1 base unmatched. This CDR3 has 15 amino acids. Germline lookup yields CDR1 ENHRY and CDR2 SYGVKD. CDR3 loop: CAISEGGRAYNEQFF. The CDR3 DNA reads as TGTGCCATCAGTGAGGGCGGGAGGGCCTACAATGAGCAGTTCTTC.

The chain joins TRBV2 to TRBJ2-5, with 11 bases identical to TRBD1. Losses at the gene ends were 0 bases for V and 3 bases for J; bases not matched to a gene: 9. Germline V gene lookup returns CDR1 SNHLY and CDR2 FYNNEI. The CDR3 has 18 amino acids. The CDR3 sequence is CASSEADLRTGGKETQYF. CDR3 nucleotides: TGTGCCAGCAGTGAAGCTGATTTGAGGACAGGGGGCAAAGAGACCCAGTACTTC. The full variable domain, with the rest looked up from reference TRBV2 and TRBJ2-5, is EPEVTQTPSHQVTQMGQEVILRCVPISNHLYFYWYRQILGQKVEFLVSFYNNEISEKSEIFDDQFSVERPDGSNFTLKIRSTKLEDSAMYFCASSEADLRTGGKETQYFGPGTRLLVL.

This clonotype was detected only a few times. The chain links TRBV2 to TRBJ2-7; D gene unclear. In germline, CDR1 is SNHLY, CDR2 FYNNEI. The CDR3 is 13 residues long. V was shortened by 5 bases and J by 9 bases, with 17 bases between the two germline ends. Here the CDR3 reads CASSRTAPGGQYF. CDR3 in DNA: TGTGCCAGCAGTAGGACCGCTCCCGGCGGGCAGTACTTC.

V is TRBV11-2 and J is TRBJ2-5; TRBD1 matches 9 bases. This CDR3 has 14 amino acids. The germline V gene has CDR1 SGHAT and CDR2 FQNNGV. V shed 5 bases and J 5 bases; nucleotides not matched to a gene: 6. CDR3 in DNA: TGTGCCAGCAGCCAAACAGGGGGCGCGGAGACCCAGTACTTC. Its protein product is CASSQTGGAETQYF.

Only a few counts were recorded for this clonotype. The chain links TRBV6-1 to TRBJ2-5, with 7 bases identical to TRBD1. CDR1 is MNHNS, CDR2 SASEGT, per germline. This CDR3 has 15 residues. With 4 bases clipped from V and 2 bases from J, the junction kept 7 bases outside the gene matches. CDR3 amino acids: CASSGDSKKQETQYF. As DNA, the CDR3 is TGTGCCAGCAGTGGGGACAGCAAAAAGCAAGAGACCCAGTACTTC.

This clonotype was observed a few times. The genes are TRBV28 and TRBJ2-3; D could derive from TRBD1 or TRBD2 (5 bases each). CDR3 length: 12 residues. With 5 bases removed from V and 7 bases from J, the gap between germline ends came to 10 bases. CDR1 is MDHEN, CDR2 SYDVKM, per germline. The CDR3 is CASSPGTNTQYF. CDR3 coding DNA: TGTGCCAGCAGTCCCGGGACGAATACGCAGTATTTT.

The table lists this clonotype with a few counts. The J gene is TRBJ1-2, the V gene TRBV30; D might be TRBD1 (5 bases). Trimming took 4 bases from V and 6 from J, leaving 24 bases between them. This CDR3 is 16 amino acids long. Germline CDR1 and CDR2: GTSNPN and SVGIG (reference sequence). CDR3 in DNA: TGTGCCTGGAATAGAAAAGGGGAAAGGCGGACTAATGGCTACACCTTC. This gives the protein CAWNRKGERRTNGYTF.

The chain recombines TRBV7-2 with TRBJ2-1; D gene unclear. CDR3 length: 16 residues. The germline gives CDR1 SGHTA, CDR2 FQGNSA. Trimming took 5 bases from V and 5 from J, leaving 19 bases between them. The CDR3 region has the DNA TGTGCCAGCAGCCCTAAGGCTCGGTCGCTTGACAATGAGCAGTTCTTC. It is translated as CASSPKARSLDNEQFF.

This sequence joins TRBV28 and TRBJ2-7, with D uncertain. There are 14 residues in the CDR3. CDR1 is MDHEN, CDR2 SYDVKM, per germline. Trimming took 7 bases from V and 1 from J, leaving 14 bases between them. The CDR3 loop is CASTPPRRSYEQYF. The DNA for the CDR3 is TGTGCCAGCACCCCCCCAAGGCGATCCTACGAGCAGTACTTC.